Listed below are T cell receptor beta chains from one sample, sequenced in a study of CD8 T cells in ankylosing spondylitis. MiXCR was run by TCRdb on the 5' RACE reads, yielding one entry per CDR3 protein. The table shows more than 600,000 distinct CDR3 sequences, with 15% to 20% occurring only once. Input material: blood, either unsorted or a sorted T cell fraction (not recorded which). All receptors derive from a male donor with ankylosing spondylitis. Both conserved end residues are part of each CDR3. A D gene is named only where the DNA matches it firmly. For some rows the clone size is stated as once, few or many, or as a class when expanded; others skip it.

CDR3 length: 15
D gene: NA
V gene: TRBV3-1
clone size: NA
J gene: TRBJ2-5
CDR3 DNA: TGTGCCACCAGCAGGTCGGGGCAGCCTCAAGAGACCCAGTACTTC
CDR3 protein: CATSRSGQPQETQYF

CDR3 length: 15
D gene: NA
V gene: TRBV24-1
clone size: NA
J gene: TRBJ1-4
CDR3 DNA: TGTGCCACCAGTGATTCCGGCAGTGCCAATGAAAAACTGTTTTTT
CDR3 protein: CATSDSGSANEKLFF

CDR3 length: 10
D gene: NA
V gene: TRBV7-9
clone size: many
J gene: TRBJ2-1
CDR3 DNA: TGTGCCAGCAGCTTAATTGAGCAGTTCTTC
CDR3 protein: CASSLIEQFF

CDR3 length: 14
D gene: TRBD2
V gene: TRBV19
clone size: few
J gene: TRBJ2-7
CDR3 DNA: TGTGCCAGTAGTATAGCAACCGGGAGGTACGAGCAGTACTTC
CDR3 protein: CASSIATGRYEQYF

CDR3 length: 15
D gene: NA
V gene: TRBV4-3
clone size: few
J gene: TRBJ2-1
CDR3 DNA: TGCGCCAGCAGCCAAGATGGGGCCAGATCCAATGAGCAGTTCTTC
CDR3 protein: CASSQDGARSNEQFF

CDR3 length: 12
D gene: NA
V gene: TRBV28
clone size: NA
J gene: TRBJ1-1
CDR3 DNA: TGTGCCGGGTCATCTCAGGGCACTGAAGCTTTCTTT
CDR3 protein: CAGSSQGTEAFF

CDR3 length: 19
D gene: NA
V gene: TRBV11-2
clone size: NA
J gene: TRBJ2-5
CDR3 DNA: TGTGCCAGCAGCTCGTTAGGGTCCCGCGCCCCTCGTAAAGCAGAGACCCAGTACTTC
CDR3 protein: CASSSLGSRAPRKAETQYF

CDR3 length: 15
D gene: NA
V gene: TRBV6-1
clone size: NA
J gene: TRBJ1-4
CDR3 DNA: TGTGCCAGCAGTGAGAAACGGGTGACTAATGAAAAACTGTTTTTT
CDR3 protein: CASSEKRVTNEKLFF

CDR3 length: 13
D gene: NA
V gene: TRBV20-1
clone size: few
J gene: TRBJ2-7
CDR3 DNA: TGCAGTGCTAGAGGGATGAGGACGTACGAGCAGTACTTC
CDR3 protein: CSARGMRTYEQYF

CDR3 length: 16
D gene: TRBD1
V gene: TRBV5-1
clone size: few
J gene: TRBJ1-4
CDR3 DNA: TGCGCCAGCAGCGTTATGCCGGGACAGGGGTATGAAAAACTGTTTTTT
CDR3 protein: CASSVMPGQGYEKLFF

CDR3 length: 13
D gene: NA
V gene: TRBV11-3
clone size: NA
J gene: TRBJ2-7
CDR3 DNA: TGTGCCAGCAGCCCACGGGGTTTTTACGAGCAGTACTTC
CDR3 protein: CASSPRGFYEQYF

CDR3 length: 14
D gene: NA
V gene: TRBV5-6
clone size: few
J gene: TRBJ1-1
CDR3 DNA: TGTGCCAGCATGCCCGACAAGCGGGGGACTGAAGCTTTCTTT
CDR3 protein: CASMPDKRGTEAFF

CDR3 length: 14
D gene: NA
V gene: TRBV20-1
clone size: NA
J gene: TRBJ1-3
CDR3 DNA: TGCAGTGCTAGTGGGGGGTTAGATGGAAACACCATATATTTT
CDR3 protein: CSASGGLDGNTIYF

CDR3 length: 16
D gene: TRBD2
V gene: TRBV9
clone size: NA
J gene: TRBJ2-5
CDR3 DNA: TGTGCCAGCAGCGTAGAGAAGGCGGGGGGGCAAGAGACCCAGTACTTC
CDR3 protein: CASSVEKAGGQETQYF

CDR3 length: 15
D gene: NA
V gene: TRBV3-1
clone size: few
J gene: TRBJ2-7
CDR3 DNA: TGTGCCAGCAGCCAACCGGGGACGTCTACCTACGAGCAGTACTTC
CDR3 protein: CASSQPGTSTYEQYF

CDR3 length: 14
D gene: NA
V gene: TRBV11-2
clone size: few
J gene: TRBJ1-2
CDR3 DNA: TGTGCCAGCAGCTCGACAGCTCCAACTGCAAGCTACACCTTC
CDR3 protein: CASSSTAPTASYTF

CDR3 length: 14
D gene: NA
V gene: TRBV7-9
clone size: NA
J gene: TRBJ2-2
CDR3 DNA: TGTGCCAGCAGCTCCTTACAGAACACCGGGGAGCTGTTTTTT
CDR3 protein: CASSSLQNTGELFF